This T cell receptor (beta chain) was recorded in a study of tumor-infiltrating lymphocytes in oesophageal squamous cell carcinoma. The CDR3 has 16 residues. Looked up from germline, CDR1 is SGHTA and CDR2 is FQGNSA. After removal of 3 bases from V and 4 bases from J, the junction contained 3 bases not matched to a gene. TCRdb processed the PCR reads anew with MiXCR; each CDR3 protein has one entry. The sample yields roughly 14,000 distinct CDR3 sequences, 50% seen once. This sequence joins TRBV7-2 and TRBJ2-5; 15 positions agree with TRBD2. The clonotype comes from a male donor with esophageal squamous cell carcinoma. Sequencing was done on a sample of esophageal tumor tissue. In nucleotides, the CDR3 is TGTGCCAGCAGCTTCCCGGGACTAGCGGGAGGAGAGACCCAGTACTTC. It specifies CASSFPGLAGGETQYF.